This TCR beta chain appears in the sequencing data of a study of blood T cell repertoires in COVID-19. Across the whole study: Samples came from the United States, Italy and Spain, spanning acute and convalescent COVID-19. Nucleic acid was either cDNA or gDNA, and it came from T cells, B-cell-depleted T cells, or PBMCs.

Measured with immunoSEQ multiplex PCR; TCRdb has only the in-frame clones, and not every one. The table includes fewer than 200,000 clones, almost 85% detected once. Germline V gene sequence: CDR1 SGDLS, CDR2 YYNGEE. V shed 7 bases and J 8 bases; nucleotides not matched to a gene: 10. CDR3 size: 15 residues. The sequence came from a man aged 35 to 55 who had recovered from COVID-19. Sequencing used peripheral blood. The chain recombines TRBV9 with TRBJ2-1; TRBD1 matches 12 bases. This CDR3 is CASGNPGQGAYEQFF. As DNA, the CDR3 is TGTGCCAGCGGCAATCCGGGACAGGGGGCCTATGAGCAGTTCTTC.